The rows below give T cell receptor beta chains drawn from one sample of a study of T cells after yellow fever vaccination. TCRdb used MiXCR to reprocess the 5' RACE reads, holding one entry per CDR3 protein. Of some 320,000 distinct CDR3 sequences in the sample, about 10% are singletons; the top ten hold around 3.2%. The sample here was CD4+ T cells sorted from PBMCs, taken 45 days after the yellow fever booster vaccination. The receptors derive from a man younger than 30 who received the YFV17D yellow fever vaccine. Each CDR3 is given with its conserved first and last residue. Each record gives: clone size, V gene, J gene, D gene, CDR3 protein, CDR3 DNA. A D gene is named only where the DNA matches it firmly. Only part of the rows carry a size: once, few, many, or a class if the clone is expanded.

-	TRBV5-1	TRBJ2-3	-	CASSSQAADTQYF	TGCGCCAGCAGCTCGCAGGCCGCAGATACGCAGTATTTT
-	TRBV10-3	TRBJ1-3	TRBD1	CAISESGQGGNTIYF	TGTGCCATCAGTGAGTCGGGACAGGGGGGAAACACCATATATTTT
-	TRBV9	TRBJ1-3	-	CASSTHGQPGNTIYF	TGTGCCAGCAGCACCCACGGACAGCCGGGAAACACCATATATTTT
-	TRBV7-2	TRBJ2-7	-	CASSLAEGRRPAYEQYF	TGTGCCAGCAGCTTAGCTGAGGGGCGACGGCCGGCCTACGAGCAGTACTTC
few	TRBV5-1	TRBJ2-1	TRBD2	CASSRAGGHYEQFF	TGCGCCAGCAGCCGGGCGGGGGGGCATTATGAGCAGTTCTTC
-	TRBV5-1	TRBJ1-1	TRBD1	CASSLDRDSDTEAFF	TGCGCCAGCAGCCTCGACAGGGACAGTGACACTGAAGCTTTCTTT
many	TRBV7-2	TRBJ2-3	TRBD1	CASSSDRGWTDTQYF	TGTGCCAGCAGCTCTGACAGGGGGTGGACAGATACGCAGTATTTT
many	TRBV25-1	TRBJ2-3	TRBD2	CASSGTPGLAGGTTDTQYF	TGTGCCAGCAGTGGTACCCCGGGACTAGCGGGGGGGACCACAGATACGCAGTATTTT
-	TRBV6-1	TRBJ1-2	TRBD1	CASQGDNYGYTF	TGTGCCAGCCAGGGGGATAACTATGGCTACACCTTC
many	TRBV7-3	TRBJ2-2	-	CASSFFTGELFF	TGTGCCAGCAGCTTCTTCACCGGGGAGCTGTTTTTT
many	TRBV5-6	TRBJ1-5	-	CASSTYQAEDQPQHF	TGTGCCAGCAGCACCTACCAGGCTGAAGATCAGCCCCAGCATTTT
-	TRBV5-1	TRBJ2-5	-	CASSLVTEGETQYF	TGCGCCAGCAGCTTGGTCACTGAAGGGGAGACCCAGTACTTC
few	TRBV28	TRBJ1-1	-	CASSLQINTEAFF	TGTGCCAGCAGTTTGCAAATAAACACTGAAGCTTTCTTT
-	TRBV10-1	TRBJ2-1	TRBD1	CASSGGTGYNEQFF	TGCGCCAGCAGTGGCGGGACAGGGTACAATGAGCAGTTCTTC